One sample yielded the 5 T cell receptor beta chains listed below, sequenced in a study of CD8+ T cells in alopecia areata. Treatment in this sample: oral pan-JAK inhibitor, 5-10 mg twice daily. Sequencing templates came from extracted RNA that was reverse transcribed into cDNA. Profiled with immunoSEQ multiplex PCR; TCRdb holds only in-frame clones, not every one. The profile shows approximately 210,000 clones, about 64% of them singletons. Sequenced here: CD4+ T cells sorted from blood, sampled at week 4, from a patient treated with tofacitinib. These receptor sequences come from a human donor with alopecia areata.

The rearrangement uses TRBV7-8 and TRBJ2-7; no clear D. Germline CDR1 is SGHVS and CDR2 is FQNEAQ. Trimming shortened V by 5 bases and J by 2 bases, and 13 bases separated the two germline ends. This CDR3 region has 14 residues. CDR3 region: CASSRVLETYEQYF. CDR3 coding DNA: TGTGCCAGCAGCCGAGTGTTGGAAACCTACGAGCAGTACTTC.

The V gene is TRBV10-3, the J gene TRBJ2-3; 10 positions agree with TRBD2. Germline-derived CDR1 and CDR2 are ENHRY and SYGVKD. The CDR3 consists of 21 residues. Unmatched junction bases numbered 20, after V lost 2 bases and J lost 3 bases. The CDR3 nucleotides read TGTGCCATCAGTGAGCACAAAAGGGTGCCTAGCGGGGGACTGAGGACAGATACGCAGTATTTT. This encodes CAISEHKRVPSGGLRTDTQYF.

The V and J genes are TRBV30 and TRBJ1-2; 12 bases fit TRBD1. Trimming cost V 3 bases and J 0 bases; bases outside gene matches: 5. The CDR3 extends over 16 amino acids. The germline CDR1 and CDR2 sequences are GTSNPN and SVGIG (reference sequence). The chain's CDR3 is CAWSEGTGGTNYGYTF. CDR3 nucleotides: TGTGCCTGGAGCGAAGGGACAGGGGGCACTAACTATGGCTACACCTTC.

The J gene is TRBJ2-1, the V gene TRBV29-1; tentatively, D is TRBD1 or TRBD2 (5 bases each). This CDR3 spans 14 amino acids. Trimming removed 7 bases from V and 6 bases from J, with 19 bases in between. Germline lookup yields CDR1 SQVTM and CDR2 ANQGSEA. The CDR3 spells CSGSGGRGGNEQFF. CDR3 bases: TGCAGCGGTTCTGGGGGACGAGGCGGCAATGAGCAGTTCTTC.

This chain joins TRBV27 and TRBJ2-3; tentative D call: TRBD2 (6 bases). The CDR3 has 13 amino acids. Germline lookup yields CDR1 MNHEY and CDR2 SMNVEV (reference sequence). The germline V and J ends were trimmed by 3 bases and 5 bases, with 9 bases remaining between them. Written as DNA, the CDR3 is TGTGCCAGCAGTTTGGAGGGATTAGATACGCAGTATTTT. This sequence encodes CASSLEGLDTQYF.